A single T cell receptor beta chain is shown here with its context. The antigen remains undetermined. This entry is derived from a study of post-analysis software for immune sequencing data. The wider study: The disease courses covered relapsing-remitting, secondary progressive and progressive-relapsing multiple sclerosis. Study-wide results and caveats: Significantly lower normalized Chao1 diversity was found in patients with multiple sclerosis relative to controls. Patients had higher frequencies than controls of five TRBV segments, including TRBV5-6, TRBV5-1 and TRBV20-1. Strong same-batch co-clustering of samples appeared with F measure clustering.

Each TCR beta cDNA library carried unique molecular identifiers. Yield was 500,000 to 600,000 cDNA molecules from around 1 to 10 million T cells. TCRdb used MiXCR to reprocess the PCR reads, holding one entry per CDR3 protein. The table records hundreds of thousands of distinct CDR3 sequences, roughly 58% of them present only once. The V and J ends lost 3 bases and 2 bases respectively, with 7 bases between them. The CDR3 length is 13 residues. In germline, CDR1 is SGHTA, CDR2 FQGTGA. The TCR was taken from a girl aged 5-17 years with multiple sclerosis. Sequenced: blood. The V gene is TRBV7-3, the J gene TRBJ1-1; no definite D call. The CDR3 loop is CASSFGINTEAFF. CDR3 DNA sequence: TGTGCCAGCAGCTTTGGCATAAACACTGAAGCTTTCTTT. The full variable domain, rest sourced from reference TRBV7-3 and TRBJ1-1, is GAGVSQTPSNKVTEKGKYVELRCDPISGHTALYWYRQSLGQGPEFLIYFQGTGAADDSGLPNDRFFAVRPEGSVSTLKIQRTERGDSAVYLCASSFGINTEAFFGQGTRLTVV.